This T cell receptor (beta chain) comes out of a study of monozygotic twins with inflammatory bowel disease. Germline V CDR1 and CDR2: SGHAT, FQNNGV. The CDR3 runs to 13 residues. TCRdb processed the 5' RACE reads again and assigns one entry to each CDR3 protein, with no DNA. Its table records hundreds of thousands of distinct CDR3 sequences. The chain links TRBV11-2 to TRBJ1-5. The sequence was collected from a human donor with ulcerative colitis or Crohn's disease, or a healthy co-twin of an affected twin (not recorded which). The specimen sequenced was blood. The CDR3 loop is CASSLGQLQPQHF.